Each of the 29 T cell receptor beta chains below was sequenced from the same sample in a study of radiation and T cells in renal cell carcinoma. The time point here: blood 4 weeks post-SBRT, at nephrectomy. The treatment here: 15 Gy SBRT to primary tumor, nephrectomy 4 weeks later. The protocol was immunoSEQ multiplex PCR, while the TCRdb copy is restricted to in-frame clones and leaves out a portion. The repertoire holds some 150,000 clones, with approximately 86% as singletons. The input for sequencing was blood, taken from a patient whose treatment included radiotherapy and nephrectomy. All receptors derive from a woman in her forties or fifties with renal cell carcinoma.

J is TRBJ1-5 and V is TRBV19; 7 bases agree with TRBD1. V lost 6 bases, J lost 0 bases, and 17 bases stayed unmatched. From germline, CDR1 is LNHDA and CDR2 SQIVND (reference sequence). The CDR3 consists of 19 residues. CDR3 protein: CASSSPGGLLSDSNQPQHF. In nucleotides, the CDR3 is TGTGCCAGTAGCTCACCAGGGGGATTACTTAGTGATAGCAATCAGCCCCAGCATTTT.

The chain employs TRBV6-1 and TRBJ2-1, with 9 bases lining up with TRBD1. This CDR3 comprises 12 residues. In germline, CDR1 is MNHNS, CDR2 SASEGT. The V gene end was trimmed by 2 bases and the J gene end by 11 bases; junction bases not matched to a gene: 1. The CDR3: CASSETGGKQFF. CDR3 DNA: TGTGCCAGCAGTGAAACAGGGGGCAAGCAGTTCTTC.

The CDR3 sequence: CASTIFTPEDQPQHF. The DNA for the CDR3 is TGTGCCAGCACCATTTTCACCCCAGAGGATCAGCCCCAGCATTTT. This chain joins TRBV11-2 and TRBJ1-5; D is uncertain. Germline CDR1 SGHAT, CDR2 FQNNGV. The CDR3 totals 15 residues. V lost 7 bases and J 5 bases, leaving 18 bases between the germline ends.

This chain uses TRBV5-1 with TRBJ2-7, with TRBD2 identical over 14 bases. Germline CDR1 and CDR2: SGHRS and YFSETQ. The CDR3 has 18 residues. The V and J ends lost 2 bases and 5 bases, in that order; junction bases with no gene match: 12. CDR3 sequence: CASSFGQGGLAGADEQYF. DNA for the CDR3: TGCGCCAGCAGCTTCGGACAGGGGGGACTAGCGGGAGCTGACGAGCAGTACTTC.

The chain employs TRBV4-1 and TRBJ1-6; no clear D. This CDR3 has 16 amino acids. V dropped 1 base and J dropped 7 bases, with 14 bases sitting between them. The germline V gene has CDR1 MGHRA and CDR2 YSYEKL. The CDR3 DNA follows: TGCGCCAGCAGCCAAGTGGAAGGGCCAAGAAATTCACCCCTCCACTTT. Amino acids: CASSQVEGPRNSPLHF.

The genes are TRBV6-6 and TRBJ2-3, with 8 bases lining up with TRBD2. J gave up 2 bases and V 6 bases, and 7 bases lay outside the gene matches. CDR3 size: 15 residues. Per the germline V gene, CDR1 is MNHNY and CDR2 is SVGAGI (reference sequence). CDR3 sequence (DNA): TGTGCCAGCAGCACGGGACTAGGAGACACAGATACGCAGTATTTT. Residues: CASSTGLGDTDTQYF.

The V gene is TRBV28, the J gene TRBJ1-5, with unresolved D. CDR3 length equals 11 residues. V lost 10 bases, J lost 4 bases, and 8 bases lay in between. Germline V gene data show CDR1 as MDHEN and CDR2 as SYDVKM. This CDR3 is CATEQNQPQHF. CDR3 coding DNA: TGTGCCACGGAACAGAATCAGCCCCAGCATTTT.

J is TRBJ2-1 and V is TRBV30; TRBD2 aligns across 7 bases. V trimming: 4 bases; J trimming: 4 bases; junction bases outside the gene matches: 7. The germline V gene encodes CDR1 GTSNPN and CDR2 SVGIG (reference sequence). The CDR3 covers 14 residues. In DNA, the CDR3 is TGTGCCTGGAACGGGGACTACTCTTACAATGAGCAGTTCTTC. This codes for CAWNGDYSYNEQFF. Looking up the rest from reference TRBV30 and TRBJ2-1 gives the full variable domain: SQTIHQWPATLVQPVGSPLSLECTVEGTSNPNLYWYRQAAGRGLQLLFYSVGIGQISSEVPQNLSASRPQDRQFILSSKKLLLSDSGFYLCAWNGDYSYNEQFFGPGTRLTVL.

This chain links TRBV7-3 with TRBJ1-1; a weak D match, TRBD1 (5 bases). The CDR3 runs 13 residues. Per germline, CDR1 SGHTA and CDR2 FQGTGA. Trimming pared 5 bases from V and 7 bases from J, leaving 14 bases between. The CDR3 nucleotides read TGTGCCAGCAGCGGATGGACCGGGGGTGAAGCTTTCTTT. Encoded protein: CASSGWTGGEAFF.

This clone was detected a few times. The rearrangement links TRBV2 to TRBJ1-1; unclear D gene. The germline gives CDR1 SNHLY, CDR2 FYNNEI. The CDR3 extends over 17 amino acids. Trimming took 6 bases from V and 5 from J, leaving 25 bases between them. CDR3 in DNA: TGTGCCAGCAGCCTAAACGGTTGGGTTTCGTGGGGAACTGAAGCTTTCTTT. This translates into CASSLNGWVSWGTEAFF.

The chain recombines TRBV5-6 with TRBJ2-2; possibly TRBD2 for D (6 bases). The CDR3 is made up of 15 amino acids. The germline V gene has CDR1 SGHDT and CDR2 YYEEEE. Trimming removed 5 bases from V and 2 bases from J, with 13 bases in between. The CDR3 region is CASREGLFNTGELFF. The CDR3 DNA reads TGTGCCAGCAGAGAGGGACTCTTTAACACCGGGGAGCTGTTTTTT.

This rearrangement joins TRBV18 to TRBJ1-2, with D unclear. The CDR3 consists of 16 residues. CDR1 and CDR2 from the germline V gene are KGHSH and LQKENI. V lost 1 base and J lost 4, with 16 bases in between. The CDR3 sequence is CASSPRTATAGYGYTF. DNA of the CDR3: TGTGCCAGCTCACCACGCACAGCCACAGCGGGCTATGGCTACACCTTC. The variable domain in full, completed from reference TRBV18 and TRBJ1-2, reads NAGVMQNPRHLVRRRGQEARLRCSPMKGHSHVYWYRQLPEEGLKFMVYLQKENIIDESGMPKERFSAEFPKEGPSILRIQQVVRGDSAAYFCASSPRTATAGYGYTFGSGTRLTVV.

The chain uses TRBV27 and TRBJ1-1; D possibly corresponds to TRBD1 (5 bases). The germline V gene has CDR1 MNHEY and CDR2 SMNVEV (reference sequence). Between the trimmed V and J ends, which lost 2 bases and 4 bases, there was a span of 17 bases. The CDR3 contains 16 residues. The CDR3: CASSLPPGTSGTEAFF. DNA of the CDR3: TGTGCCAGCAGTTTACCACCCGGGACCTCGGGCACTGAAGCTTTCTTT.

The chain joins TRBV5-1 to TRBJ2-7; D ambiguous. V lost 0 bases to trimming and J lost 6 bases, with 13 bases between them. This CDR3 has 14 residues. Germline V gene lookup returns CDR1 SGHRS and CDR2 YFSETQ. CDR3: CASSLASTGREQYF. CDR3 sequence (DNA): TGCGCCAGCAGCTTGGCTTCAACCGGTCGCGAGCAGTACTTC.

This sequence joins TRBV7-2 and TRBJ1-1, with 8 bases identical to TRBD1. Germline CDR1 and CDR2: SGHTA and FQGNSA. The CDR3 runs 14 residues. V shed 3 bases and J 2 bases; nucleotides not matched to a gene: 2. The CDR3 nucleotides are TGTGCCAGCAGCTTCGACAGGGGAAACACTGAAGCTTTCTTT. This encodes CASSFDRGNTEAFF.

The chain recombines TRBV6-6 with TRBJ1-2; D gene uncertain. V was cut by 10 bases and J by 6 bases, with 15 bases left in between. Germline CDR1 and CDR2: MNHNY and SVGAGI (reference sequence). This CDR3 contains 12 residues. The CDR3 loop reads CATSGVMDGYTF. The DNA of the CDR3 is TGTGCCACCTCCGGGGTTATGGATGGCTACACCTTC.

The rearrangement links TRBV21-1 to TRBJ1-5. TRBV21-1 is classified as a pseudogene. This CDR3 spans 18 amino acids. The CDR3 reads CASSYHRRGVFSNQPQHF. The CDR3 coding sequence is TGTGCCAGCAGTTACCACCGGCGAGGGGTCTTTAGCAATCAGCCCCAGCATTTT.

This clone was counted only a few times. This chain uses TRBV6-1 with TRBJ1-4, with D hard to call. The CDR3 loop spans 15 amino acids. The germline CDR1 and CDR2 sequences are MNHNS and SASEGT. V shed 6 bases and J shed 0 bases, with 11 bases lying between them. This CDR3 reads CASSRMFATNEKLFF. CDR3 nucleotides: TGTGCCAGCAGCCGAATGTTTGCAACTAATGAAAAACTGTTTTTT.

The chain uses TRBV5-1 and TRBJ2-3; D gene uncertain. This CDR3 comprises 14 residues. Trimming took off 4 bases at V and 2 bases at J, with 11 bases between the two ends. Per germline, CDR1 SGHRS and CDR2 YFSETQ. CDR3 in DNA: TGCGCCAGCAGCCTTGATCCCACCACAGATACGCAGTATTTT. As protein: CASSLDPTTDTQYF.

This chain uses TRBV4-3 with TRBJ2-6, with 9 bases that match TRBD1. This CDR3 comprises 18 residues. Trimming cost V 4 bases and J 2 bases; bases outside gene matches: 9. Germline loops: CDR1 LGHNA, CDR2 YSLEER. The CDR3 DNA reads TGCGCCAGCAGCCCCACAGGGGGCGTTCGAGCTGGGGCCAACGTCCTGACTTTC. Amino acids: CASSPTGGVRAGANVLTF.

This clone was picked up a small number of times. This chain uses TRBV4-1 with TRBJ1-6, with 9 nucleotides matching TRBD1. Germline lookup yields CDR1 MGHRA and CDR2 YSYEKL. V shed 5 bases and J 8 bases; nucleotides not matched to a gene: 4. The CDR3 sequence is 14 residues long. Here the CDR3 reads CASSLRQGDSPLHF. The CDR3 DNA sequence: TGCGCCAGCAGCTTGCGACAGGGGGATTCACCCCTCCACTTT.

This clone was picked up a small number of times. The chain couples TRBV6-6 to TRBJ1-2; unclear D gene. Trimming took 0 bases from V and 5 from J, leaving 13 bases between them. Germline V gives CDR1 MNHNY, CDR2 SVGAGI (reference sequence). The CDR3 is 15 residues long. CDR3 nucleotides: TGTGCCAGCAGTTACTCGACCCGCCCGGGATATGGCTACACCTTC. It is translated as CASSYSTRPGYGYTF.

V is TRBV4-3 and J is TRBJ1-3; TRBD1 might be the D (6 bases). V was pared by 1 base and J by 0 bases, with 13 bases between. The germline gives CDR1 LGHNA, CDR2 YSLEER. CDR3 length: 17 residues. The CDR3 sequence is CASSQVWGPSSGNTIYF. The CDR3, as DNA: TGCGCCAGCAGCCAAGTTTGGGGGCCGAGCTCTGGAAACACCATATATTTT.

The chain is built from TRBV5-4 and TRBJ2-7, with 9 positions matching TRBD1. The CDR3 has 15 residues. V lost 4 bases to trimming and J lost 1 base; unmatched junction nucleotides: 6. CDR1 and CDR2 (germline): SGHNT, YYREEE (reference sequence). This chain's CDR3 is CASSRGQGTSYEQYF. CDR3 in DNA: TGTGCCAGCAGCCGCGGACAGGGGACTTCCTACGAGCAGTACTTC. The complete variable domain, with remaining parts taken from reference TRBV5-4 and TRBJ2-7, reads ETGVTQSPTHLIKTRGQQVTLRCSSQSGHNTVSWYQQALGQGPQFIFQYYREEENGRGNFPPRFSGLQFPNYSSELNVNALELDDSALYLCASSRGQGTSYEQYFGPGTRLTVT.

The chain joins TRBV4-3 to TRBJ2-1; a weak D match, TRBD2 (6 bases). The CDR3 has 16 amino acids. The V gene's germline CDR1 is LGHNA and CDR2 YSLEER. Trimming removed 3 bases at V and 6 bases at J, with 18 bases between. The CDR3 DNA sequence: TGCGCCAGCAGCCAGGGACTCCGCGACTCTCGCAATGAGCAGTTCTTC. Translating gives CASSQGLRDSRNEQFF.

The V call is TRBV6-1, the J call TRBJ2-7; D gene unclear. The V end was cut by 3 bases, the J end by 3 bases, with 9 bases between. The CDR3 length is 13 residues. The V gene's germline CDR1 is MNHNS and CDR2 SASEGT. The CDR3 sequence: CASSEGPVYEQYF. As DNA, the CDR3 is TGTGCCAGCAGTGAGGGTCCAGTCTACGAGCAGTACTTC.

V is TRBV7-9 and J is TRBJ1-4; a possible D gene is TRBD1 (6 bases). V lost 3 bases and J lost 7, with 12 bases in between. The CDR3 has 14 amino acids. Germline V gives CDR1 SEHNR, CDR2 FQNEAQ (reference sequence). The DNA of the CDR3 is TGTGCCAGCAGCTTGATGGAGGGGGGTGAAAAACTGTTTTTT. Protein product: CASSLMEGGEKLFF. The variable domain in full, with the rest retrieved from reference TRBV7-9 and TRBJ1-4, is DTGVSQNPRHKITKRGQNVTFRCDPISEHNRLYWYRQTLGQGPEFLTYFQNEAQLEKSRLLSDRFSAERPKGSFSTLEIQRTEQGDSAMYLCASSLMEGGEKLFFGSGTQLSVL.

Judged by abundance, this clone is medium-sized. The chain recombines TRBV10-3 with TRBJ2-7; the D gene could be TRBD1 or TRBD2 (6 bases each). Germline values: CDR1 ENHRY, CDR2 SYGVKD. Trimming cost V 2 bases and J 3 bases, with 17 bases left between them. The CDR3 covers 16 residues. The CDR3 is CAISEPHVGGRYEQYF. The CDR3 region has the DNA TGTGCCATCAGTGAGCCGCATGTGGGGGGCCGCTACGAGCAGTACTTC.

The chain links TRBV5-6 to TRBJ2-4, with D tentatively TRBD1 (6 bases). Germline CDR1 SGHDT, CDR2 YYEEEE. This CDR3 comprises 15 residues. Between the trimmed V and J ends, which lost 0 bases and 9 bases, there was a span of 16 bases. The CDR3 loop reads CASSLEGRGSGIQYF. The CDR3 DNA reads TGTGCCAGCAGCTTGGAGGGCAGGGGATCAGGCATTCAGTACTTC. Looking up the rest from reference TRBV5-6 and TRBJ2-4 gives the full variable domain: DAGVTQSPTHLIKTRGQQVTLRCSPKSGHDTVSWYQQALGQGPQFIFQYYEEEERQRGNFPDRFSGHQFPNYSSELNVNALLLGDSALYLCASSLEGRGSGIQYFGAGTRLSVL.